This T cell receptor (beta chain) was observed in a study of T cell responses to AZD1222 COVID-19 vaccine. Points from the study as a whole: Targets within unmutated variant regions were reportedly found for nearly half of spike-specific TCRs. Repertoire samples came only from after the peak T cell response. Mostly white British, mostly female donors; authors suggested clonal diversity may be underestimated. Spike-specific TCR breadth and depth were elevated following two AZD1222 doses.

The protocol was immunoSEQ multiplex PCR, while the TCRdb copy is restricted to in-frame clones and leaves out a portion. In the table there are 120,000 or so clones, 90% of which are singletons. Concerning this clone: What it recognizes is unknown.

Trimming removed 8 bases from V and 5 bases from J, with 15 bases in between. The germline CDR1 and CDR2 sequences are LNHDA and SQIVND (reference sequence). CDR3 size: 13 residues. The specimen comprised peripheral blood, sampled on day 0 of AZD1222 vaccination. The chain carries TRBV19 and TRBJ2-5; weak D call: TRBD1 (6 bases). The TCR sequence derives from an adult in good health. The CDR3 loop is CASGLGQIETQYF. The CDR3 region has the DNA TGTGCCAGTGGCCTCGGACAGATCGAGACCCAGTACTTC.